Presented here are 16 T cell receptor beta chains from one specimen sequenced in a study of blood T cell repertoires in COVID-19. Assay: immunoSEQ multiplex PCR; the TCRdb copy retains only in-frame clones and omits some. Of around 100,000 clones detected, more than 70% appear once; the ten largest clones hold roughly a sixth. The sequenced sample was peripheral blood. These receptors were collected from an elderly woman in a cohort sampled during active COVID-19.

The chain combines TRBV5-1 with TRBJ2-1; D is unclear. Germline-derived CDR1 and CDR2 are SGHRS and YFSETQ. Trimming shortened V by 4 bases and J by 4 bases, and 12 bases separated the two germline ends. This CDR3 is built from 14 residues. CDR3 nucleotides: TGCGCCAGCAGCGCCGGTAATCCATACAATGAGCAGTTCTTC. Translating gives CASSAGNPYNEQFF.

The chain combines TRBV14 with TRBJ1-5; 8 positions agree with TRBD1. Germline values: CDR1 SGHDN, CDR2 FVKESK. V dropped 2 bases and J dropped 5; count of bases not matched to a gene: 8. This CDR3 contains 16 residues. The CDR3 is CASSQKPDRVYQPQHF. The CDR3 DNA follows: TGTGCCAGCAGCCAAAAACCGGACAGGGTCTATCAGCCCCAGCATTTT.

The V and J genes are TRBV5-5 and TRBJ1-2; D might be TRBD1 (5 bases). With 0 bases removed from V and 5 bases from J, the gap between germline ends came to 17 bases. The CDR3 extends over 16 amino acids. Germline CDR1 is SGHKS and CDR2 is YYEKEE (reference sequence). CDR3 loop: CASSLVGTAGVYGYTF. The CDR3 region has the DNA TGTGCCAGCAGCTTGGTGGGAACAGCGGGGGTATATGGCTACACCTTC.

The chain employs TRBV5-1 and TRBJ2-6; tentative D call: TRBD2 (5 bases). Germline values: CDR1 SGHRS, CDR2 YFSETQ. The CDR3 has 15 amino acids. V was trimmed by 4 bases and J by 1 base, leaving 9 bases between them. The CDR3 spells CASSPSPSGANVLTF. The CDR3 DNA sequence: TGCGCCAGCAGCCCTAGCCCGTCTGGGGCCAACGTCCTGACTTTC.

The CDR3 DNA sequence: TGTGCCAGCAGTCGAGGGGGTGGGGGCAATCAGCCCCAGCATTTT. Amino acid sequence: CASSRGGGGNQPQHF. This chain uses TRBV2 with TRBJ1-5, with a tentative D call TRBD1 (6 bases). The CDR3 is 15 amino acids. Germline CDR1 reads SNHLY; CDR2 reads FYNNEI. V lost 5 bases, J lost 2 bases, and 13 bases lay in between.

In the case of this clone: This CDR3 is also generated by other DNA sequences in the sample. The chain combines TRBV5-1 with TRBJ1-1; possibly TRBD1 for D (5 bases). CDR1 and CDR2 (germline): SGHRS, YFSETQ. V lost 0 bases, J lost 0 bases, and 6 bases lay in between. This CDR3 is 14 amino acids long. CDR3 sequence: CASSLGQMNTEAFF. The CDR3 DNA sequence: TGCGCCAGCAGCTTGGGACAGATGAACACTGAAGCTTTCTTT.

CDR3 in amino acids: CASSPRGGAYEQYF. DNA of the CDR3: TGTGCCAGCAGCCCTAGGGGGGGGGCCTACGAGCAGTACTTC. The chain links TRBV5-6 to TRBJ2-7; possible D gene TRBD2, 7 bases. The ends were cut back, 4 bases at V and 2 bases at J, with 13 bases in the middle. Germline V gene sequence: CDR1 SGHDT, CDR2 YYEEEE. This CDR3 has 14 residues.

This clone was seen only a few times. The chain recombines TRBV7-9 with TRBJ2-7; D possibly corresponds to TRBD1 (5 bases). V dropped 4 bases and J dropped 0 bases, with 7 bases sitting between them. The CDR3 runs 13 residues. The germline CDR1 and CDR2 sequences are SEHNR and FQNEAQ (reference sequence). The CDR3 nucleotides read TGTGCCAGCAGCTACAGGAGCTCCTACGAGCAGTACTTC. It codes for CASSYRSSYEQYF.

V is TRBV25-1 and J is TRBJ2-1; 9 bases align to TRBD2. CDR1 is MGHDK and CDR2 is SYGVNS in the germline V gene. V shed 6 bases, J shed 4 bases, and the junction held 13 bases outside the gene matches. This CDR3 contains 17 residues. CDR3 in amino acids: CASRPSLLAGSYNEQFF. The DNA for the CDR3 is TGTGCCAGCAGACCCAGTCTTCTAGCGGGGTCATACAATGAGCAGTTCTTC.

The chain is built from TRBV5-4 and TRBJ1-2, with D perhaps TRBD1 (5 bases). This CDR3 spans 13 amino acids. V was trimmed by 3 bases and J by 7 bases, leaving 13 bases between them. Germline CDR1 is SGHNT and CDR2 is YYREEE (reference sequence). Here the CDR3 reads CASSWGEGGGYTF. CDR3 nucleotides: TGTGCCAGCAGCTGGGGGGAGGGTGGTGGCTACACCTTC.

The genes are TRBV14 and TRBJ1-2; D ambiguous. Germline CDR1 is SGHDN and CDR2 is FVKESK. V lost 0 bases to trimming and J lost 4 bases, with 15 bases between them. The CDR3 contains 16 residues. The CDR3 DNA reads TGTGCCAGCAGCCAAGATATCGTGCCTAGACCCTATGGCTACACCTTC. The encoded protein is CASSQDIVPRPYGYTF.

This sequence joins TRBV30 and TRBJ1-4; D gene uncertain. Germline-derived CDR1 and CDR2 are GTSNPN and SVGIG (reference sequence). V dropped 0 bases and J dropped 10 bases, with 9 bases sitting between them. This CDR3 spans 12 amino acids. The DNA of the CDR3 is TGTGCCTGGAGTGTATCGGGTTTAAAACTGTTTTTT. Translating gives CAWSVSGLKLFF.

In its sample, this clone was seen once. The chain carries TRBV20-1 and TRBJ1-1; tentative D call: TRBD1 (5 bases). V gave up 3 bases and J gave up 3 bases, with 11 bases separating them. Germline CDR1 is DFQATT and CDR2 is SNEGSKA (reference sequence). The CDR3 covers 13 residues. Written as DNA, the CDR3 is TGCAGTGCTAGTTGGACGGGGGACACTGAAGCTTTCTTT. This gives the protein CSASWTGDTEAFF.

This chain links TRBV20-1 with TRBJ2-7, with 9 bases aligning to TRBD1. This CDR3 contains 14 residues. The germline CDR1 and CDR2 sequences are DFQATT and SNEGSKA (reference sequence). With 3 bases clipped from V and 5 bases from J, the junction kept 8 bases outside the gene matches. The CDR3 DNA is TGCAGTGCTAGTCCCTCTACAGGGGGCCACGAGCAGTACTTC. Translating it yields CSASPSTGGHEQYF.

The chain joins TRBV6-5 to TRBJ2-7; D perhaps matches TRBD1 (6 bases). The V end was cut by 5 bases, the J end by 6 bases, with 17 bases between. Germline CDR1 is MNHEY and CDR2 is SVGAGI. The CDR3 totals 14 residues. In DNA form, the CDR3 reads TGTGCCAGCAGTACCCGGCCAGGGGCCAGCGAGCAGTACTTC. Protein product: CASSTRPGASEQYF.

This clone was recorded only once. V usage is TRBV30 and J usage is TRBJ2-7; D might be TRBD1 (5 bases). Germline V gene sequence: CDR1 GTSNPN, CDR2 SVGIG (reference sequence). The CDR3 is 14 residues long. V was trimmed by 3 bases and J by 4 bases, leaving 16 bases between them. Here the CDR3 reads CAWSLRGLAYEQYF. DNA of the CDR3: TGTGCCTGGAGCTTAAGGGGCCTCGCGTACGAGCAGTACTTC. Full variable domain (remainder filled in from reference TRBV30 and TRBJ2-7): SQTIHQWPATLVQPVGSPLSLECTVEGTSNPNLYWYRQAAGRGLQLLFYSVGIGQISSEVPQNLSASRPQDRQFILSSKKLLLSDSGFYLCAWSLRGLAYEQYFGPGTRLTVT.